The 6 T cell receptor beta chains reported below all come from one sample, sequenced in a study of OX40 agonist ivuxolimab in advanced cancers. Libraries were prepared by immunoSEQ multiplex PCR; TCRdb keeps only in-frame clonotypes and omits some of them. The table lists some 83,000 clones, approximately 84% of them singletons. The specimen comprised CD4+ or CD8+ T cells sorted from blood, sampled in a trial of the OX40 agonist ivuxolimab. The receptors originated from an adult with an advanced solid tumor such as melanoma, head and neck, liver or kidney cancer.

V gene TRBV30 combines with J gene TRBJ1-2; no reliable D call. Trimming shortened V by 1 base and J by 7 bases, and 7 bases separated the two germline ends. The germline CDR1 and CDR2 sequences are GTSNPN and SVGIG (reference sequence). This CDR3 contains 11 residues. This CDR3 reads CAWSGGGGYTF. Here the CDR3 DNA reads TGTGCCTGGAGTGGGGGTGGTGGCTACACCTTC.

The chain links TRBV4-3 to TRBJ2-7; no firm D call. CDR3 length: 15 amino acids. Trimming stripped 0 bases from V and 3 bases from J, with 12 bases between. Per the germline V gene, CDR1 is LGHNA and CDR2 is YSLEER. The CDR3 DNA is TGCGCCAGCAGCCAAGAACGGGCTGGGAACTACGAGCAGTACTTC. Residues: CASSQERAGNYEQYF.

J is TRBJ2-5 and V is TRBV6-6; 7 bases map to TRBD1. Germline-derived CDR1 and CDR2 are MNHNY and SVGAGI (reference sequence). V shed 6 bases and J 10 bases; nucleotides not matched to a gene: 11. The CDR3 has 13 residues. The CDR3, as DNA: TGTGCCAGCAGCCCGGACAGGTTCTACGGCCAGTACTTC. It is translated as CASSPDRFYGQYF.

The chain employs TRBV5-1 and TRBJ2-3, with D possibly being TRBD1 (5 bases). Germline V lookup: CDR1 SGHRS, CDR2 YFSETQ. Trimming pared 5 bases from V and 7 bases from J, leaving 8 bases between. The CDR3 has 11 amino acids. The CDR3 DNA sequence: TGCGCCAGCAGAGACAGCTATACGCAGTATTTT. Amino acids: CASRDSYTQYF.

The V call is TRBV4-2, the J call TRBJ2-5; TRBD2 matches at 8 bases. The closer fit of TRBJ2-7 to the DNA end suggests the J call may be wrong. Germline assignment: CDR1 LGHNA and CDR2 YNFKEQ. The CDR3 runs 15 residues. CDR3 DNA: TGTGCCAGCAGCCAAGGCGCGGGAGGATTCTACGAGCAGTACTTC. This codes for CASSQGAGGFYEQYF.

The chain is built from TRBV5-1 and TRBJ2-7; TRBD1 is a possible D gene (5 bases). From germline, CDR1 is SGHRS and CDR2 YFSETQ. The CDR3 is made up of 12 amino acids. V dropped 10 bases and J dropped 0 bases, with 11 bases sitting between them. In DNA, the CDR3 is TGCGCCTCAGGACACCACTCCTACGAGCAGTACTTC. Amino acid sequence: CASGHHSYEQYF. Filled out from reference TRBV5-1 and TRBJ2-7, the complete variable domain reads KAGVTQTPRYLIKTRGQQVTLSCSPISGHRSVSWYQQTPGQGLQFLFEYFSETQRNKGNFPGRFSGRQFSNSRSEMNVSTLELGDSALYLCASGHHSYEQYFGPGTRLTVT.